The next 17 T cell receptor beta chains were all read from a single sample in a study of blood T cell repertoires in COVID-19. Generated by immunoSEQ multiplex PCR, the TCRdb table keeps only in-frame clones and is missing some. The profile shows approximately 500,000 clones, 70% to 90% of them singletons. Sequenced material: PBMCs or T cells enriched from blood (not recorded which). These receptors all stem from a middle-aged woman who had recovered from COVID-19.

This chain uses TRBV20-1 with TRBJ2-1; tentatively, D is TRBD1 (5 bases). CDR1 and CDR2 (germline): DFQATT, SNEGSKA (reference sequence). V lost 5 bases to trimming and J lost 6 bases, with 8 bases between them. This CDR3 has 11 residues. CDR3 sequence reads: CSASGLNEQFF. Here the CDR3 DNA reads TGCAGTGCTTCAGGGCTCAATGAGCAGTTCTTC.

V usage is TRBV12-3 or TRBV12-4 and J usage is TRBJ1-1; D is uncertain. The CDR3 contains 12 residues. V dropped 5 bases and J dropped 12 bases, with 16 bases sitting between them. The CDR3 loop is CASSQTRISTFF. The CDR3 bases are TGTGCCAGCAGTCAGACACGGATTTCGACTTTCTTT.

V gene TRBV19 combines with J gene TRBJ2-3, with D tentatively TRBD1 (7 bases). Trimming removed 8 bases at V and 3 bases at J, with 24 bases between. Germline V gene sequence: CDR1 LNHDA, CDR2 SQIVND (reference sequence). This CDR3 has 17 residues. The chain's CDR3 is CASAGGTAEGFTDTQYF. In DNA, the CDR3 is TGTGCCAGTGCTGGGGGGACAGCTGAGGGATTTACAGATACGCAGTATTTT.

The CDR3 DNA follows: TGCGCCAGCAGCAGGGGACAACTACCGTCCTACGAGCAGTACTTC. Its translation is CASSRGQLPSYEQYF. The chain has TRBV5-1 and TRBJ2-7; weak D call: TRBD1 (6 bases). There are 15 residues in the CDR3. V was shortened by 4 bases and J by 1 base, with 15 bases between the two germline ends. CDR1 and CDR2 (germline): SGHRS, YFSETQ.

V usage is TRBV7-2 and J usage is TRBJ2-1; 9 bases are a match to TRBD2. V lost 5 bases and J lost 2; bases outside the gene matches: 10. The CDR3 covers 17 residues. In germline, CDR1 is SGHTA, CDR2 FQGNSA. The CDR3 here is CASSQQITSGPYNEQFF. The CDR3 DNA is TGTGCCAGCAGCCAGCAAATTACTAGCGGGCCCTACAATGAGCAGTTCTTC. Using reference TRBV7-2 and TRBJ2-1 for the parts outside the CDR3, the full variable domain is GAGVSQSPSNKVTEKGKDVELRCDPISGHTALYWYRQSLGQGLEFLIYFQGNSAPDKSGLPSDRFSAERTGGSVSTLTIQRTQQEDSAVYLCASSQQITSGPYNEQFFGPGTRLTVL.

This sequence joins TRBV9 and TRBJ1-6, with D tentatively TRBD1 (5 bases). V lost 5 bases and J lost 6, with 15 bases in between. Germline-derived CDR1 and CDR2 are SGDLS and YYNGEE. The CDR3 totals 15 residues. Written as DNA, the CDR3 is TGTGCCAGCAGTGGCCCCGGGGGTCCTAATTCACCCCTCCACTTT. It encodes CASSGPGGPNSPLHF.

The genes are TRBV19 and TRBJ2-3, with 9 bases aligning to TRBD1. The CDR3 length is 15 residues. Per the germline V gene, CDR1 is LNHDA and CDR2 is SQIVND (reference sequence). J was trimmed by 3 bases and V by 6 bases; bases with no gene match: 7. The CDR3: CASSTTGGLTDTQYF. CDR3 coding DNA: TGTGCCAGTAGCACCACAGGGGGCTTAACAGATACGCAGTATTTT.

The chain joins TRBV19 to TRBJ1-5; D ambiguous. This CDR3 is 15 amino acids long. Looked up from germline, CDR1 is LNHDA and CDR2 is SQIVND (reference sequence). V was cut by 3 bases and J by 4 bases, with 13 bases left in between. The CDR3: CASSISPSTNQPQHF. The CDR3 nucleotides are TGTGCCAGTAGTATCTCGCCGAGTACTAATCAGCCCCAGCATTTT.

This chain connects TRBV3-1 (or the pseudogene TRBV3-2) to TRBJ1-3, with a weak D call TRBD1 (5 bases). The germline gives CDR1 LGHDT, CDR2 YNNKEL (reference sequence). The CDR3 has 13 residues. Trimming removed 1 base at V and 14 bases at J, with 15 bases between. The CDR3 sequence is CASSQGAGTGLYF. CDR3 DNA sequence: TGTGCCAGCAGCCAAGGGGCGGGGACGGGTCTATATTTT.

DNA of the CDR3: TGTGCCAGTAGTATTGGACTCTCCGGGATTGTACAAAACACTGAAGCTTTCTTT. It codes for CASSIGLSGIVQNTEAFF. The chain joins TRBV19 to TRBJ1-1; D remains ambiguous. Trimming cost V 3 bases and J 2 bases, with 22 bases left between them. CDR1 and CDR2 (germline): LNHDA, SQIVND (reference sequence). This CDR3 is built from 18 residues.

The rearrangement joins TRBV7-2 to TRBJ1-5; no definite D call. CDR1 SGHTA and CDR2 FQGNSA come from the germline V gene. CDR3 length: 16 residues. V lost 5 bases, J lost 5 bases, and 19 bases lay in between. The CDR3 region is CASSPLRALGDQPQHF. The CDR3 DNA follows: TGTGCCAGCAGCCCTCTGAGGGCTCTAGGCGATCAGCCCCAGCATTTT. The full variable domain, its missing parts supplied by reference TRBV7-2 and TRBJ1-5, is GAGVSQSPSNKVTEKGKDVELRCDPISGHTALYWYRQSLGQGLEFLIYFQGNSAPDKSGLPSDRFSAERTGGSVSTLTIQRTQQEDSAVYLCASSPLRALGDQPQHFGDGTRLSIL.

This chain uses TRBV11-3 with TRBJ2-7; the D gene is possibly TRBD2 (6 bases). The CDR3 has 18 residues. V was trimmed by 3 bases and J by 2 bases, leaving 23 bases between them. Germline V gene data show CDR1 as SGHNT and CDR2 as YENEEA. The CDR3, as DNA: TGTGCCAGCAGCTTTCGTGGGACTTTACTCTCAGGAGCCTACGAGCAGTACTTC. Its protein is CASSFRGTLLSGAYEQYF.

The CDR3 nucleotides are TGCGCCAGCAGCCAAAACAGGGAGACGAACACTGAAGCTTTCTTT. This translates into CASSQNRETNTEAFF. The chain couples TRBV4-3 to TRBJ1-1, with a weak D call TRBD1 (6 bases). The V end lost 2 bases, the J end lost 1 base, and 11 bases lay between the germline ends. The CDR3 runs to 15 residues. Per the germline V gene, CDR1 is LGHNA and CDR2 is YSLEER.

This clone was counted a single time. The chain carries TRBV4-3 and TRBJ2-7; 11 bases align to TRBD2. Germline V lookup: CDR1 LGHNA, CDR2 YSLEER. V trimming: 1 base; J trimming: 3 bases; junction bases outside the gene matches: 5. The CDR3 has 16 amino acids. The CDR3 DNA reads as TGCGCCAGCAGCCAAGGACAACTAGCGGGGGTCTACGAGCAGTACTTC. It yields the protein CASSQGQLAGVYEQYF.

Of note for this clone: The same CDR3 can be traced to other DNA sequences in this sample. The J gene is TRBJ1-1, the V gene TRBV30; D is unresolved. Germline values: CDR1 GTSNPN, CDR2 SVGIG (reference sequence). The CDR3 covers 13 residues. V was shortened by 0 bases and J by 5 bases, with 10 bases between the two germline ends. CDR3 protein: CAWSVLGGTEAFF. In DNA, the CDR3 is TGTGCCTGGAGTGTACTTGGAGGGACTGAAGCTTTCTTT.

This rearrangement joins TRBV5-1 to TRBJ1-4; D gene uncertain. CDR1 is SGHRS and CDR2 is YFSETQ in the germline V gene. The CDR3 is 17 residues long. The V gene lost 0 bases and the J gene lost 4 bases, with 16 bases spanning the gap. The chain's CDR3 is CASSLVGRATYNEKLFF. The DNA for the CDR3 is TGCGCCAGCAGCTTGGTGGGCAGAGCAACCTATAATGAAAAACTGTTTTTT.

CDR3 protein: CASSPTGDTGELFF. In DNA form, the CDR3 reads TGTGCCAGCAGCCCGACAGGGGACACCGGGGAGCTGTTTTTT. The chain couples TRBV27 to TRBJ2-2, with 8 bases matching TRBD1. With 6 bases clipped from V and 3 bases from J, the junction kept 3 bases outside the gene matches. Germline V gene data show CDR1 as MNHEY and CDR2 as SMNVEV (reference sequence). The CDR3 loop spans 14 amino acids.